The 26 T cell receptor beta chains reported below all come from one sample, sequenced in a study of T-cell reconstitution after alpha-beta-depleted transplantation in children. Unique molecular identifiers were incorporated when the TCRbeta library was constructed. MiXCR was run by TCRdb on the PCR reads, yielding one entry per CDR3 protein. The sample includes 400,000 to 500,000 distinct CDR3 sequences, 11% of them seen just once. Sequenced here: PBMCs from the stem cell graft donor, sampled from the stem cell graft. The receptors originated from a human donor who donated a stem cell graft to a child with acute myeloid leukemia.

As concerns this clonotype: This could be a read error, since a much larger clone is one nucleotide away. The chain joins TRBV5-1 to TRBJ2-7; 8 bases map to TRBD1. Germline V gene sequence: CDR1 SGHRS, CDR2 YFSETQ. The CDR3 contains 18 residues. V dropped 2 bases and J dropped 9; count of bases not matched to a gene: 22. The CDR3 bases are TGCGCCAGCAGCTTCAAAGGACAGGGAGGATTCTCCCCTTTTGTGCAGTACTTC. Protein: CASSFKGQGGFSPFVQYF.

The CDR3 spells CASSLVTGHSNYGYTF. The DNA of the CDR3 is TGTGCCAGCAGCTTAGTAACAGGGCATTCAAACTATGGCTACACCTTC. V and J are TRBV7-2 and TRBJ1-2; TRBD1 is a possible D gene (6 bases). This CDR3 region has 16 residues. V was trimmed by 1 base and J by 2 bases, leaving 14 bases between them. CDR1 and CDR2 from the germline V gene are SGHTA and FQGNSA.

V and J are TRBV10-3 and TRBJ2-5, with D perhaps matching TRBD2 (6 bases). CDR1 ENHRY and CDR2 SYGVKD come from the germline V gene. The CDR3 covers 13 residues. V was trimmed by 9 bases and J by 5 bases, leaving 16 bases between them. The CDR3 DNA follows: TGTGCCATTACTAGCCCGGGCCAGGAGACCCAGTACTTC. It translates to CAITSPGQETQYF.

V usage is TRBV11-2 and J usage is TRBJ2-7, with 13 bases fitting TRBD2. Losses at the gene ends were 5 bases for V and 3 bases for J; bases not matched to a gene: 10. The CDR3 totals 17 residues. CDR1 is SGHAT and CDR2 is FQNNGV in the germline V gene. The DNA of the CDR3 is TGTGCCAGCAGCCCTGGACTAGCGGGAGTTAGGCGCTACGAGCAGTACTTC. Encoded protein: CASSPGLAGVRRYEQYF.

This clonotype has a handful of counts. The V gene is TRBV12-3 or TRBV12-4, the J gene TRBJ1-2, with D perhaps TRBD1 (6 bases). With 3 bases removed from V and 8 bases from J, the gap between germline ends came to 16 bases. The CDR3 loop spans 14 amino acids. Written as DNA, the CDR3 is TGTGCCAGCAGTTTGTCCCGACAGGAGTCCGGCTACACCTTC. It codes for CASSLSRQESGYTF.

The gene calls are TRBV6-1 and TRBJ2-1; 10 nucleotides align to TRBD2. The CDR3 is 15 amino acids. Germline V gives CDR1 MNHNS, CDR2 SASEGT. CDR3 loop: CAAAASGGDYNEQFF. The CDR3 region has the DNA TGTGCAGCAGCGGCTAGCGGGGGAGACTACAATGAGCAGTTCTTC.

This clonotype was seen a handful of times. The chain combines TRBV7-2 with TRBJ2-1; TRBD2 is a possible D gene (6 bases). Trimming removed 3 bases from V and 0 bases from J, with 15 bases in between. The CDR3 loop spans 17 amino acids. Germline-derived CDR1 and CDR2 are SGHTA and FQGNSA. CDR3 sequence: CASSFRAGSSSYNEQFF. CDR3 in DNA: TGTGCCAGCAGCTTCAGGGCGGGGAGCAGCTCCTACAATGAGCAGTTCTTC.

The V gene is TRBV7-6, the J gene TRBJ1-5; D is unclear. The CDR3 totals 13 residues. Trimming took off 0 bases at V and 6 bases at J, with 6 bases between the two ends. Germline CDR1 and CDR2: SGHVS and FNYEAQ. As DNA, the CDR3 is TGTGCCAGCAGCTTAGCGGACGGTCAGCCCCAGCATTTT. Protein sequence: CASSLADGQPQHF.

This clonotype was counted between two and nine times. V and J are TRBV25-1 and TRBJ2-7; D gene uncertain. The germline gives CDR1 MGHDK, CDR2 SYGVNS. Between the trimmed V and J ends, which lost 3 bases and 0 bases, there was a span of 9 bases. CDR3 size: 14 residues. The DNA for the CDR3 is TGTGCCAGCAGTGACGGCGGTTACTCCTACGAGCAGTACTTC. Translating it yields CASSDGGYSYEQYF.

V gene TRBV21-1 combines with J gene TRBJ2-2; the D call TRBD2 from the table was never checked on the DNA. TRBV21-1 is an annotated pseudogene. This CDR3 has 15 residues. The CDR3 loop is CASRNSGGTAGELFF. CDR3 coding DNA: TGTGCCAGCAGAAATAGCGGGGGGACTGCCGGGGAGCTGTTTTTT.

The chain has TRBV4-2 and TRBJ2-1, with 13 bases fitting TRBD2. V was pared by 4 bases and J by 5 bases, with 8 bases of the junction left unmatched. The CDR3 is 17 residues long. CDR1 and CDR2 from the germline V gene are LGHNA and YNFKEQ. CDR3 sequence (DNA): TGTGCCAGCAGCCGTAACCCCGGGACTAGCGGGGACAATGAGCAGTTCTTC. As protein: CASSRNPGTSGDNEQFF.

Only one count was recorded for this clonotype. The V call is TRBV19, the J call TRBJ2-1; the D is unclear. Trimming took off 2 bases at V and 5 bases at J, with 4 bases between the two ends. Germline V lookup: CDR1 LNHDA, CDR2 SQIVND (reference sequence). The CDR3 spans 12 residues. CDR3 sequence (DNA): TGTGCCAGTAGTATACAAAACAATGAGCAGTTCTTC. Translated, it gives CASSIQNNEQFF.

The sample holds a few counts of this clonotype. This chain joins TRBV12-3 or TRBV12-4 and TRBJ2-3; 9 bases align to TRBD2. The V and J ends lost 3 bases and 0 bases, in that order; junction bases with no gene match: 16. CDR3 length equals 20 residues. The CDR3: CASSFVPVASGTQSTDTQYF. CDR3 bases: TGTGCCAGCAGTTTTGTCCCGGTGGCTAGCGGGACTCAAAGCACAGATACGCAGTATTTT.

This clonotype was seen only a few times. The chain combines TRBV15 with TRBJ2-3; perhaps TRBD2 as D (6 bases). Trimming took off 2 bases at V and 4 bases at J, with 10 bases between the two ends. Germline lookup yields CDR1 LNHNV and CDR2 YYDKDF (reference sequence). The CDR3 is made up of 14 amino acids. CDR3 sequence reads: CATSRPTSADTQYF. The DNA of the CDR3 is TGTGCCACCAGCAGACCGACTAGTGCAGATACGCAGTATTTT.

This clonotype was observed a handful of times. The CDR3 protein is CASSSTSRTTDTQYF. The CDR3 bases are TGTGCCAGCAGTTCTACTAGCCGCACCACAGATACGCAGTATTTT. The J gene is TRBJ2-3, the V gene TRBV12-3 or TRBV12-4, with D perhaps TRBD2 (6 bases). This CDR3 comprises 15 residues. V lost 4 bases and J 2 bases, leaving 13 bases between the germline ends.

V gene TRBV3-1 combines with J gene TRBJ2-5; 9 bases map to TRBD2. This CDR3 has 16 residues. From germline, CDR1 is LGHDT and CDR2 YNNKEL (reference sequence). J was trimmed by 3 bases and V by 4 bases; bases with no gene match: 9. Written as DNA, the CDR3 is TGTGCCAGCAGCCCCCCCTTAGCGGGAGAAGAAGAGACCCAGTACTTC. Translated: CASSPPLAGEEETQYF.

V usage is TRBV9 and J usage is TRBJ2-2; TRBD1 agrees at 10 bases. The CDR3 totals 16 residues. The V gene end was trimmed by 3 bases and the J gene end by 4 bases; junction bases not matched to a gene: 6. In germline, CDR1 is SGDLS, CDR2 YYNGEE. The CDR3 bases are TGTGCCAGCAGCGACCGGGACAGGGGAATCACCGGGGAGCTGTTTTTT. This translates into CASSDRDRGITGELFF.

The chain combines TRBV7-9 with TRBJ2-3; either TRBD1 or TRBD2 may fit D (6 bases each). The CDR3 has 15 residues. From germline, CDR1 is SEHNR and CDR2 FQNEAQ (reference sequence). V dropped 1 base and J dropped 5 bases, with 13 bases sitting between them. In nucleotides, the CDR3 is TGTGCCAGCAGCTTAGGGGGGGCCACGGGAGATACGCAGTATTTT. Protein sequence: CASSLGGATGDTQYF.

This clonotype occurred a few times. V usage is TRBV6-5 and J usage is TRBJ2-4; tentatively, D is TRBD1 (6 bases). Trimming pared 0 bases from V and 0 bases from J, leaving 12 bases between. Germline CDR1 is MNHEY and CDR2 is SVGAGI. The CDR3 sequence is 17 residues long. The CDR3 DNA is TGTGCCAGCAGTTACTCGATGGACAGAGGAGCCAAAAACATTCAGTACTTC. Protein: CASSYSMDRGAKNIQYF.

The chain combines TRBV5-1 with TRBJ1-1; the D gene is possibly TRBD1 (6 bases). The CDR3 sequence is 16 residues long. V lost 0 bases and J lost 1, with 13 bases in between. Germline CDR1 reads SGHRS; CDR2 reads YFSETQ. The CDR3 sequence is CASSLVKTGANTEAFF. The CDR3 region has the DNA TGCGCCAGCAGCTTGGTTAAAACGGGGGCGAACACTGAAGCTTTCTTT.

Comment on this clonotype: A much larger clone differs by one base, so this may be a read error. The chain recombines TRBV7-9 with TRBJ2-5; the D is unclear. This CDR3 spans 15 amino acids. Germline CDR1 reads SEHNR; CDR2 reads FQNEAQ (reference sequence). With 5 bases removed from V and 5 bases from J, the gap between germline ends came to 18 bases. The CDR3: CASSLLGVGSETQYF. The CDR3 DNA is TGTGCCAGCAGCCTACTCGGTGTGGGTTCGGAGACCCAGTACTTC.

This sequence joins TRBV5-1 and TRBJ2-3; 8 bases map to TRBD1. The CDR3 sequence is 17 residues long. Germline loops: CDR1 SGHRS, CDR2 YFSETQ. Trimming at V came to 0 bases and at J to 6 bases, leaving 12 bases not matched to a gene. The CDR3 loop reads CASSLALVGQGTDTQYF. For the CDR3, the DNA is TGCGCCAGCAGCTTGGCGCTGGTTGGACAGGGTACCGATACGCAGTATTTT.

In this sample, this clonotype turned up many times. The chain joins TRBV3-1 to TRBJ1-4, with TRBD1 identical over 9 bases. Germline CDR1 is LGHDT and CDR2 is YNNKEL (reference sequence). The CDR3 contains 13 residues. The junction had 1 base not matched to a gene; V was cut back by 1 base and J by 10 bases. The CDR3 sequence: CASSQAGQGKLFF. The CDR3 DNA follows: TGTGCCAGCAGCCAAGCGGGACAGGGAAAACTGTTTTTT.

This clonotype was seen a few times. V and J are TRBV20-1 and TRBJ2-1, with 10 bases that match TRBD2. After removal of 0 bases from V and 1 base from J, the junction contained 6 bases not matched to a gene. CDR3 size: 17 residues. Germline V CDR1 and CDR2: DFQATT, SNEGSKA (reference sequence). CDR3 region: CSARDFRSGGSYNEQFF. CDR3 coding DNA: TGCAGTGCTAGAGACTTCCGTAGCGGGGGGTCCTACAATGAGCAGTTCTTC.

This clonotype was seen only a few times. V usage is TRBV20-1 and J usage is TRBJ1-2, with D possibly matching TRBD1 (5 bases). The germline gives CDR1 DFQATT, CDR2 SNEGSKA (reference sequence). V lost 5 bases, J lost 2 bases, and 15 bases lay in between. CDR3 length: 14 amino acids. The CDR3 DNA reads TGCAGTGCTGACACCCTTCGGGGGAACTATGGCTACACCTTC. Its protein is CSADTLRGNYGYTF.

The sample holds many counts of this clonotype. The chain has TRBV29-1 and TRBJ2-5, with 12 nucleotides matching TRBD2. Trimming at V came to 4 bases and at J to 5 bases, leaving 2 bases not matched to a gene. Germline V gives CDR1 SQVTM, CDR2 ANQGSEA. This CDR3 is built from 13 residues. This chain's CDR3 is CSVGTSGMETQYF. CDR3 DNA: TGCAGCGTTGGGACTAGCGGGATGGAGACCCAGTACTTC.